This entry features one T cell receptor (beta chain) sequence. Between the trimmed V and J ends, which lost 7 bases and 0 bases, there was a span of 6 bases. Germline V CDR1 and CDR2: MNHNY, SVGAGI (reference sequence). This CDR3 contains 13 residues. This entry comes from a study of blood T cell repertoires in COVID-19. The wider study: The origin of the acute and convalescent COVID-19 samples was the United States, Italy and Spain. PBMCs, B-cell-depleted T cells, or T cells provided the cDNA or gDNA that made up the material.

Original analysis: How many nucleated cells were present was estimated from reference gene primer amplification. The protocol was immunoSEQ multiplex PCR, while the TCRdb copy is restricted to in-frame clones and leaves out a portion. D and trimming come from the DNA, and the V and J calls and clone size come from that table. The sample has around 41,000 clones, around 87% seen once. Sequencing used peripheral blood. The chain combines TRBV6-6 with TRBJ1-4; D call uncertain. This clonotype was sampled from a woman older than 75 with active COVID-19. The CDR3 here is CASTGATNEKLFF. In nucleotides, the CDR3 is TGTGCCAGCACGGGAGCAACTAATGAAAAACTGTTTTTT.